These T cell receptor beta chains were read from a single sample in a study of blood T cell repertoires in COVID-19. The assay was immunoSEQ multiplex PCR, and TCRdb's table has in-frame clones only and misses some. There are roughly 160,000 clones in the sample; roughly 85% occur only once, and about 8.2% lies in the top ten. The sample was peripheral blood. The source is a man in his fifties or sixties with acute or convalescent COVID-19. The CDR3 runs from the conserved cysteine through the conserved F or W. D genes are given only for firm matches. Clone size is stated in some rows and not others, as once, few, many or a class when expanded.

j_gene	d_gene	abundance	v_gene	CDR3nt	CDR3aa
TRBJ1-3	TRBD1	-	TRBV18	TGTGCCAGCTCACCACTAACAGGGGGCAATGGAAACACCATATATTTT	CASSPLTGGNGNTIYF
TRBJ1-1	TRBD1	-	TRBV6-5	TGTGCCAGCAGGGCTTCTTGGACAGGGGTCACTGAAGCTTTCTTT	CASRASWTGVTEAFF
TRBJ2-7	TRBD2	-	TRBV27	TGTGCCAGCAGTTCCTGGACTAGCGGGACCGCTTCTCAGTACTTC	CASSSWTSGTASQYF
TRBJ2-3	-	once	TRBV7-2	TGTGCCAGCAGCTCTGTACTAGCAACGCAGTATTTT	CASSSVLATQYF
TRBJ2-7	TRBD1	-	TRBV13	TGTGCCAGCAGCTTAGGAGGGACAGGGCTTTACTACGAGCAGTACTTC	CASSLGGTGLYYEQYF
TRBJ2-7	-	-	TRBV7-8	TGTGCCAGCCGCATACAGCCAGCTACCTACGAGCAGTACTTC	CASRIQPATYEQYF
TRBJ2-7	-	-	TRBV15	TGTGCCACCAGCAGACGGGGGAATGGATACGAGCAGTACTTC	CATSRRGNGYEQYF
TRBJ2-5	TRBD2	-	TRBV18	TGTGCCAGCTCACCACGACTAGCGGGAGGCGGAGGGGGAGAGACCCAGTACTTC	CASSPRLAGGGGGETQYF
TRBJ1-1	-	-	TRBV3-1/TRBV3-2	TGTGCCAGCAGCCAAGTAAAGACAGAAGCTTTCTTT	CASSQVKTEAFF
TRBJ2-4	-	-	TRBV3-1/TRBV3-2	TGTGCCAGCAGCCAGACTAGTAGGTCCAAAAACATTCAGTACTTC	CASSQTSRSKNIQYF
TRBJ2-1	TRBD1	-	TRBV19	TGTGCCAGTAGTAGGGACAGGGGTACGTCTGAGCAGTTCTTC	CASSRDRGTSEQFF
TRBJ2-7	TRBD2	-	TRBV9	TGTGCCAGCGGGTCGGCCGGGACTAGCGAGCAGTACTTC	CASGSAGTSEQYF
TRBJ2-1	TRBD2	-	TRBV18	TGTGCCAGCTCACCCACTACGGGAGGGGCTGAGCAGTTCTTC	CASSPTTGGAEQFF
TRBJ1-1	TRBD1	-	TRBV14	TGTGCCAGCAGCCAAACCGATCGGGACAGGCGGCGCCTGAACACTGAAGCTTTCTTT	CASSQTDRDRRRLNTEAFF
TRBJ1-4	-	once	TRBV5-1	TGCGCCAGCAGATCACAAACAGGAGCAACTAATGAAAAACTGTTTTTT	CASRSQTGATNEKLFF
TRBJ1-6	-	-	TRBV2	TGTGCCAGCAGTGAAGGACAGTCCCTCCACTTT	CASSEGQSLHF
TRBJ1-2	TRBD1	-	TRBV19	TGTGCCAGTAGTCTCCCGAGGGGGACAGTAAGTCCCAGAGGCTATGGCTACACCTTC	CASSLPRGTVSPRGYGYTF
TRBJ1-1	TRBD1	-	TRBV7-9	TGTGCCAGCAGCGGCTGGGGACAGGGGGACACTGAAGCTTTCTTT	CASSGWGQGDTEAFF
TRBJ2-7	-	-	TRBV5-6	TGTGCCAGCAGCATCCGGGGGTCCTACGAGCAGTACTTC	CASSIRGSYEQYF
TRBJ2-1	-	-	TRBV28	-	CASSSSAGGPYNEQFF
TRBJ2-5	TRBD2	-	TRBV19	TGTGCCAGCTCGCGGGGGGAAGAGACCCAGTACTTC	CASSRGEETQYF
TRBJ1-1	TRBD1	-	TRBV5-1	TGCGCCAGCAGCCAACATTTTCGACAGGGAGGAGGGGGAAACACTGAAGCTTTCTTT	CASSQHFRQGGGGNTEAFF
TRBJ2-7	-	once	TRBV5-1	TGCGCCAGCAGCTTGGACGGTAGGAGTGACGAGCAGTACTTC	CASSLDGRSDEQYF
TRBJ1-1	-	-	TRBV19	TGTGCCAGTAGTATACGGGTTGGTAAGAACACTGAAGCTTTCTTT	CASSIRVGKNTEAFF
TRBJ1-5	-	-	TRBV27	TGTGCCAGCGGAGGGGCGCGAGGCAATCAGCCCCAGCATTTT	CASGGARGNQPQHF
TRBJ2-7	TRBD2	-	TRBV6-1	TGTGCCAGCAGTGGAGCAGCGGGAGTCGCCTACGAGCAGTACTTC	CASSGAAGVAYEQYF
TRBJ1-4	-	-	TRBV7-9	TGTGCCAGCAGCTTATACGGGGCAACTAATGAAAAACTGTTTTTT	CASSLYGATNEKLFF
TRBJ1-6	-	-	TRBV3-1/TRBV3-2	TGTGCCAGCAGCCAAGATCAGGCAGGCTCCTATAATTCACCCCTCCACTTT	CASSQDQAGSYNSPLHF
TRBJ1-6	TRBD1	-	TRBV4-2	TGTGCCAGCAGCCAAGAAACAGGGGGGGATAGTAATTCACCCCTCCACTTT	CASSQETGGDSNSPLHF
TRBJ2-7	-	once	TRBV28	TGTGCCAGCAGTGGAACCAGGGGGGCCTACGAGCAGTACTTC	CASSGTRGAYEQYF
TRBJ2-1	-	-	TRBV3-1/TRBV3-2	TGTGCCAGCAGCCAATACCTGGACTCTCTCTATGAGCAGTTCTTC	CASSQYLDSLYEQFF
TRBJ2-3	-	-	TRBV30	TGTGCCTGGACCCGCTGGGCCGCCCCTCTCACAGATACGCAGTATTTT	CAWTRWAAPLTDTQYF
TRBJ2-5	TRBD1	-	TRBV5-1	TGCGCCAGCAGTCCGCAGGGGGCTGGAATGGAGACCCAGTACTTC	CASSPQGAGMETQYF
TRBJ1-2	TRBD1	-	TRBV5-1	TGCGCCAGCAGCGAAAAAGGACAGGGCGGGAACTATGGCTACACCTTC	CASSEKGQGGNYGYTF
TRBJ2-3	-	-	TRBV11-2	TGTGCCAGCAACCTAGCGCCCGCCACAGATACGCAGTATTTT	CASNLAPATDTQYF
TRBJ2-7	TRBD2	-	TRBV6-5	TGTGCCAGCAGTTACTCCCGACTAGCGGGAGTCCACGAGCAGTACTTC	CASSYSRLAGVHEQYF
TRBJ1-1	-	-	TRBV27	TGTGCCAGCAGTTTATGGGGCACGTTGAACACTGAAGCTTTCTTT	CASSLWGTLNTEAFF
TRBJ2-2	TRBD1	-	TRBV6-5	TGTGCCAGCAGTTACTCAGGGGGACAGGGGACCGGGGAGCTGTTTTTT	CASSYSGGQGTGELFF
TRBJ2-1	-	-	TRBV18	TGTGCCAGCTCACCTCCTCAGGGATTCTCCTACAATGAGCAGTTCTTC	CASSPPQGFSYNEQFF
TRBJ2-3	TRBD2	-	TRBV7-2	TGTGCCAGCAGCTTACAAGGTTCGAGCGGGGCTTTCACAGATACGCAGTATTTT	CASSLQGSSGAFTDTQYF
TRBJ2-7	-	-	TRBV30	TGTGCCTGGTTTTCGGGTCTCGAGCAGTACTTC	CAWFSGLEQYF
TRBJ1-1	TRBD1	-	TRBV5-1	TGCGCCAGCAGCCTACCTGGGACAGGGAACACTGAAGCTTTCTTT	CASSLPGTGNTEAFF
TRBJ1-3	-	-	TRBV5-1	TGCGCCAGCAGCTTCCAGGGGCTAAGCTCTGGAAACACCATATATTTT	CASSFQGLSSGNTIYF
TRBJ1-1	-	-	TRBV30	TGTGCCTGGACTTTCCGGGGTTTTGGCACTGAAGCTTTCTTT	CAWTFRGFGTEAFF
TRBJ2-7	TRBD1	few	TRBV25-1	TGTGCCAGCAGTGCGAGACACAGGGGATCCTACGAGCAGTACTTC	CASSARHRGSYEQYF
TRBJ2-7	TRBD1	-	TRBV5-4	TGTGCCAGCAGCTTGGGGGCCGGGACAGTCCGGGACGAGCAGTACTTC	CASSLGAGTVRDEQYF
TRBJ2-1	TRBD2	-	TRBV7-9	TGTGCCAGCAGCTTTGGGCTAGCGGGAGTGTGGAATGAGCAGTTCTTC	CASSFGLAGVWNEQFF
TRBJ2-5	-	-	TRBV2	TGTGCCAGCAGTGAACGGCAGGGTCACGAGACCCAGTACTTC	CASSERQGHETQYF
TRBJ1-2	TRBD1	-	TRBV6-5	TGTGCCAGCAGGCTCAGCCCGACAGGGTATGGCTACACCTTC	CASRLSPTGYGYTF
TRBJ1-6	TRBD1	-	TRBV10-3	TGTGCCATCAAATGGGCAGGGGGAAAAAATTCACCCCTCCACTTT	CAIKWAGGKNSPLHF
TRBJ1-3	-	-	TRBV10-2	TGCGCCAGCAGGAACGCGGGCCCCCCAGAAAACACCATATATTTT	CASRNAGPPENTIYF
TRBJ1-6	-	-	TRBV25-1	TGTGCCAGCAGTGGACAGCTTAATTCACCCCTCCACTTT	CASSGQLNSPLHF
TRBJ1-1	-	-	TRBV6-1	TGTGCCAGCAGTGAAGTCCGGGGCACTGAAGCTTTCTTT	CASSEVRGTEAFF
TRBJ2-2	TRBD1	-	TRBV28	TGTGCCAGCAGTTCAGGGGGCACGGACACCGGGGAGCTGTTTTTT	CASSSGGTDTGELFF